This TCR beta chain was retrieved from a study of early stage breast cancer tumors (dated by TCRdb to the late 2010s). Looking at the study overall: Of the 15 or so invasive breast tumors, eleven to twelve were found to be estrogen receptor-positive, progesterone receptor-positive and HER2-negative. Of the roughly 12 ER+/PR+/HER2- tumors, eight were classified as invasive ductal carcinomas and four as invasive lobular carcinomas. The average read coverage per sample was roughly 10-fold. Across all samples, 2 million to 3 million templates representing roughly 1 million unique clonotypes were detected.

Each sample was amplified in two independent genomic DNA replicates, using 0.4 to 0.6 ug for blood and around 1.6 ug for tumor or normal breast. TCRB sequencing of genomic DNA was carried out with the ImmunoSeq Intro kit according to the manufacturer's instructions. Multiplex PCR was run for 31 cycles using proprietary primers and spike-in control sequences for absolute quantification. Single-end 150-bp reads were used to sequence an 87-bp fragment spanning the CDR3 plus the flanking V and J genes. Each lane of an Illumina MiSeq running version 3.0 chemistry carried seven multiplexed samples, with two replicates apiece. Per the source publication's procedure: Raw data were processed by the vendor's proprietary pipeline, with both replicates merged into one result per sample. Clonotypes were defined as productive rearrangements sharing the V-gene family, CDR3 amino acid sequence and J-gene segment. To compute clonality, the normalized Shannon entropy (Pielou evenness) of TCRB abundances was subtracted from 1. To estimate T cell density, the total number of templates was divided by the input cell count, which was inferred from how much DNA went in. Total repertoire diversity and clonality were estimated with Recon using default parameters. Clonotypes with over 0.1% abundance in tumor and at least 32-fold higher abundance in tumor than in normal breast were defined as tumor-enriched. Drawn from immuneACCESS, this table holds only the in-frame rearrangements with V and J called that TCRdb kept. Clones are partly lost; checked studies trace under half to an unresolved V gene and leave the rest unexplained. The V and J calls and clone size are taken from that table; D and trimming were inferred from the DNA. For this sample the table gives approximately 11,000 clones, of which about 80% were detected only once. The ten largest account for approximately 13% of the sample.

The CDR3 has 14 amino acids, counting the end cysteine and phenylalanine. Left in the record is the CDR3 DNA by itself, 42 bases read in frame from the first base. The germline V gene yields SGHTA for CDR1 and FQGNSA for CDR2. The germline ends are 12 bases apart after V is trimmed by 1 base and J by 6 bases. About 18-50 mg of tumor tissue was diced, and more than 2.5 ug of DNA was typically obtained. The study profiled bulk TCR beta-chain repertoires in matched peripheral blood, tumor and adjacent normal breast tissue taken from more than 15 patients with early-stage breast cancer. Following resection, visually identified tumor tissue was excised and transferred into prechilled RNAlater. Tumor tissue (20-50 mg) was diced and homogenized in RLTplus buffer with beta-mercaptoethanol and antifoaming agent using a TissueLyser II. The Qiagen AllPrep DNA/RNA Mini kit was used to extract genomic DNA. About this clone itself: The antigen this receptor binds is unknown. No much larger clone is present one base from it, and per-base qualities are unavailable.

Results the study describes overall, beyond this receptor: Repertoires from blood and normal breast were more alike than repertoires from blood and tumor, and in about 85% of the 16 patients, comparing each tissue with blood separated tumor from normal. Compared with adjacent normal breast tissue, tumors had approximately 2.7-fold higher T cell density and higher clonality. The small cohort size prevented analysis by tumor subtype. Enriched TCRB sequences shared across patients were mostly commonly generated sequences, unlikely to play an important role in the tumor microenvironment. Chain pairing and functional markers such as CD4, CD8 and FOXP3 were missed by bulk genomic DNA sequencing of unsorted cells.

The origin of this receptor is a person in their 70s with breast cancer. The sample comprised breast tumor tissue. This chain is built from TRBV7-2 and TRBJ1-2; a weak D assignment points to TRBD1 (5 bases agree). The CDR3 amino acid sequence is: CASSLVGPGHGYTF. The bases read TGTGCCAGCAGCTTAGTAGGGCCAGGGCATGGCTACACCTTC.